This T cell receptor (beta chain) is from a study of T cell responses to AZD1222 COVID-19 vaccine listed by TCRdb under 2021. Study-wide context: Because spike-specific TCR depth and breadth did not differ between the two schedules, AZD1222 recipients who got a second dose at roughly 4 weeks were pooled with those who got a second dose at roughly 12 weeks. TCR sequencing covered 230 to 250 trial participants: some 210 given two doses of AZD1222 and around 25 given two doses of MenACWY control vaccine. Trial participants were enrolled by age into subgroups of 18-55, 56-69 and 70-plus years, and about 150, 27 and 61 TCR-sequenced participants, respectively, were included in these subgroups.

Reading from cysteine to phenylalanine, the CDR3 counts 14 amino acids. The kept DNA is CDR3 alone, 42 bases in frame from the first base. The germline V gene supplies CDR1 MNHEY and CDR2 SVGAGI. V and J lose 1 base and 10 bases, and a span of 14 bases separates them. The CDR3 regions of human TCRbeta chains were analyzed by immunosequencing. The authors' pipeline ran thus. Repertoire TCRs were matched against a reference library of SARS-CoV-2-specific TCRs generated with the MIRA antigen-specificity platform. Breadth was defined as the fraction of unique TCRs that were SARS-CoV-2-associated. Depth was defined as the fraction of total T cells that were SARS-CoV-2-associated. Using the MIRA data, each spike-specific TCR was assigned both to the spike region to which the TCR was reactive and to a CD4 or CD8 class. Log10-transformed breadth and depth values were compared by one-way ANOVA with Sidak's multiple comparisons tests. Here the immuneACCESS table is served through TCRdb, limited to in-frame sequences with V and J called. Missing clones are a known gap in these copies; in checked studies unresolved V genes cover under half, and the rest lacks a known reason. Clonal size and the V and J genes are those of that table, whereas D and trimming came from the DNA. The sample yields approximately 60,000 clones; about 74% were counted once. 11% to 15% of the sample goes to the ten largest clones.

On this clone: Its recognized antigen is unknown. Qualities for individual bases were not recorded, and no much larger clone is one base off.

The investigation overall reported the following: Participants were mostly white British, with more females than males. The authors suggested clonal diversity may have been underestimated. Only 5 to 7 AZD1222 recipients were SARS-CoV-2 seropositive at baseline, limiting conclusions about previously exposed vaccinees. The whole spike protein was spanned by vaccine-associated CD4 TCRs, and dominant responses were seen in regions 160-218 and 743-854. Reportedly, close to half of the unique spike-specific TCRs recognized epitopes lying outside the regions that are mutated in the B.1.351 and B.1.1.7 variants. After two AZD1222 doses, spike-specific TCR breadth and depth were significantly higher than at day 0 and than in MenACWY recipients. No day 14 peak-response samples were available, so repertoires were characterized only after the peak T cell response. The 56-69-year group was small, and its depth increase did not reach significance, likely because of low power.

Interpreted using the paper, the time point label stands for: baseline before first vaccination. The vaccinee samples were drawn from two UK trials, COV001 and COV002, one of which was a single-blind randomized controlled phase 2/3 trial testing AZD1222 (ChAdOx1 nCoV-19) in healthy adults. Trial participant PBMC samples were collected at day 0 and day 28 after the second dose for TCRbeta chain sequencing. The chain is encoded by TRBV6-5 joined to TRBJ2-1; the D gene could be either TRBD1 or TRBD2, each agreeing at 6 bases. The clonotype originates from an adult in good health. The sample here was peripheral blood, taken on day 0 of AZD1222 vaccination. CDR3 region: CASSYLGGLREQFF. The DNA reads TGTGCCAGCAGTTACTTGGGGGGCCTACGGGAGCAGTTCTTC.